The following is a T cell receptor (beta chain) sequence with its context. Its specificity is unknown. The data stem from a study of T cells after posttransplantation cyclophosphamide. Study results and limitations: Donor-recipient repertoire similarity was low at 1-2 months, rising over year one. Skin or GI-infiltrating T cells shared few TRB sequences with blood. TRB clonality was highly associated with recipient CMV seropositivity and reactivation.

Here immunoSEQ multiplex PCR was the method, and the copy in TCRdb shows in-frame clones only, minus some. This repertoire shows some 47,000 clones, 86% found once; its top ten account for around 2.8%. This receptor was identified in a man aged 25 to 45 with a blood cancer, CMV-positive, and with a related stem cell donor. Input material: PBMCs.

The CDR3 nucleotides are TGTGCCAGCAGCCCCCGGACAGGAATAAATGAAAAACTGTTTTTT. Translated: CASSPRTGINEKLFF. The rearrangement joins TRBV7-3 to TRBJ1-4; 7 nucleotides align to TRBD1. Germline lookup yields CDR1 SGHTA and CDR2 FQGTGA. The CDR3 runs 15 residues. V gave up 5 bases and J gave up 5 bases; unmatched junction bases: 8.